Presented here are 19 T cell receptor beta chains from one specimen sequenced in a study of blood T cell repertoires in COVID-19. The assay was immunoSEQ multiplex PCR, and TCRdb's table has in-frame clones only and misses some. The sample has 7,500 to 8,500 clones; roughly 80% are singletons. Sequencing was performed on peripheral blood. The receptors derive from a human donor in a cohort sampled during active COVID-19.

V gene TRBV3-1 (or the pseudogene TRBV3-2) combines with J gene TRBJ1-5; D not certain. The CDR3 covers 12 residues. The V gene lost 0 bases and the J gene lost 7 bases, with 4 bases spanning the gap. Germline CDR1 LGHDT, CDR2 YNNKEL (reference sequence). CDR3 sequence (DNA): TGTGCCAGCAGCCAAGATGAGCAGCCCCAGCATTTT. This encodes CASSQDEQPQHF.

The rearrangement uses TRBV28 and TRBJ2-7; TRBD2 might be the D (6 bases). Per germline, CDR1 MDHEN and CDR2 SYDVKM. Trimming stripped 2 bases from V and 4 bases from J, with 15 bases between. CDR3 length: 15 amino acids. In nucleotides, the CDR3 is TGTGCCAGCAGTTTAGGAGTGGCTAGCGATTACGAGCAGTACTTC. Encoded protein: CASSLGVASDYEQYF. Looking up the rest from reference TRBV28 and TRBJ2-7 gives the full variable domain: DVKVTQSSRYLVKRTGEKVFLECVQDMDHENMFWYRQDPGLGLRLIYFSYDVKMKEKGDIPEGYSVSREKKERFSLILESASTNQTSMYLCASSLGVASDYEQYFGPGTRLTVT.

V and J are TRBV9 and TRBJ1-2, with 7 bases matching TRBD1. Germline-derived CDR1 and CDR2 are SGDLS and YYNGEE. This CDR3 is built from 14 residues. V trimming: 4 bases; J trimming: 4 bases; junction bases outside the gene matches: 7. Here the CDR3 reads CASSPSQGGYGYTF. CDR3 in DNA: TGTGCCAGCAGCCCTAGCCAGGGGGGCTATGGCTACACCTTC. The complete variable domain, with remaining parts taken from reference TRBV9 and TRBJ1-2, reads DSGVTQTPKHLITATGQRVTLRCSPRSGDLSVYWYQQSLDQGLQFLIQYYNGEERAKGNILERFSAQQFPDLHSELNLSSLELGDSALYFCASSPSQGGYGYTFGSGTRLTVV.

V gene TRBV6-4 combines with J gene TRBJ2-1; D may be TRBD2 (5 bases). V was pared by 2 bases and J by 0 bases, with 8 bases between. The CDR3 runs 15 residues. Germline CDR1 and CDR2: MRHNA and SNTAGT. As DNA, the CDR3 is TGTGCCAGCAGTGACGGCGGGTCCTCCTACAATGAGCAGTTCTTC. Amino acids: CASSDGGSSYNEQFF.

J is TRBJ1-2 and V is TRBV5-4, with D possibly TRBD1 on 5 matching bases. The CDR3 contains 15 residues. V lost 0 bases and J 2 bases, leaving 11 bases between the germline ends. The germline gives CDR1 SGHNT, CDR2 YYREEE (reference sequence). The CDR3 sequence: CASSLGQGENYGYTF. In nucleotides, the CDR3 is TGTGCCAGCAGCTTGGGGCAGGGCGAGAACTATGGCTACACCTTC.

The chain is built from TRBV10-3 and TRBJ2-3, with 12 bases identical to TRBD1. V trimming: 4 bases; J trimming: 2 bases; junction bases outside the gene matches: 1. Germline CDR1 reads ENHRY; CDR2 reads SYGVKD. The CDR3 loop spans 15 amino acids. For the CDR3, the DNA is TGTGCCATCAGTGGGGGACAGGGGGCCACAGATACGCAGTATTTT. Its translation is CAISGGQGATDTQYF.

The sample holds a few counts of this clone. This chain connects TRBV29-1 to TRBJ1-1, with TRBD1 as a possible D gene (5 bases). The CDR3 is 13 residues long. Germline loops: CDR1 SQVTM, CDR2 ANQGSEA. V lost 5 bases and J 6 bases, leaving 16 bases between the germline ends. This CDR3 is CSVYQGGFAEAFF. CDR3 sequence (DNA): TGCAGCGTTTATCAGGGCGGTTTCGCTGAAGCTTTCTTT.

This chain uses TRBV7-2 with TRBJ2-7; perhaps TRBD1 as D (5 bases). CDR3 length equals 16 residues. Trimming removed 1 base at V and 4 bases at J, with 17 bases between. Germline lookup yields CDR1 SGHTA and CDR2 FQGNSA. The CDR3: CASSLEGFGAFYEQYF. CDR3 coding DNA: TGTGCCAGCAGCTTAGAGGGCTTTGGGGCATTTTACGAGCAGTACTTC.

The gene calls are TRBV14 and TRBJ2-2, with no clear D. The CDR3 covers 14 residues. Germline V CDR1 and CDR2: SGHDN, FVKESK. Trimming pared 1 base from V and 3 bases from J, leaving 6 bases between. As DNA, the CDR3 is TGTGCCAGCAGCCAAGGGAGCTACACCGGGGAGCTGTTTTTT. This gives the protein CASSQGSYTGELFF.

V gene TRBV6-1 combines with J gene TRBJ1-2, with D uncertain. Trimming shortened V by 3 bases and J by 2 bases, and 13 bases separated the two germline ends. Germline CDR1 MNHNS, CDR2 SASEGT. CDR3 size: 15 residues. Here the CDR3 DNA reads TGTGCCAGCAGTGAGAATCCAGAAATCAACTATGGCTACACCTTC. Encoded protein: CASSENPEINYGYTF.

The gene calls are TRBV28 and TRBJ2-3, with D tentatively TRBD2 (6 bases). CDR1 and CDR2 from the germline V gene are MDHEN and SYDVKM. The CDR3 extends over 15 amino acids. Trimming left V 2 bases short and J 4 bases short, with 13 bases between. CDR3 nucleotide sequence: TGTGCCAGCAGTTTACCTCGGGGGTACGCAGATACGCAGTATTTT. Encoded protein: CASSLPRGYADTQYF.

The chain is built from TRBV5-4 and TRBJ1-2, with 7 bases matching TRBD1. The J segment lost 5 bases and the V segment lost 4 bases, leaving 11 bases of the junction unmatched. CDR3 length: 15 residues. Germline V gene sequence: CDR1 SGHNT, CDR2 YYREEE (reference sequence). DNA for the CDR3: TGTGCCAGCAGCCCTAGTGACAGGGTGGGATATGGCTACACCTTC. Translating gives CASSPSDRVGYGYTF.

The chain combines TRBV7-9 with TRBJ1-4; 7 bases are a match to TRBD1. The CDR3 is 15 amino acids. CDR1 is SEHNR, CDR2 FQNEAQ, per germline (reference sequence). J gave up 4 bases and V 4 bases, and 6 bases lay outside the gene matches. The CDR3 reads CASSSLTGINEKLFF. The CDR3, as DNA: TGTGCCAGCAGCTCCCTGACAGGGATTAATGAAAAACTGTTTTTT.

This chain connects TRBV18 to TRBJ2-7; TRBD2 matches at 7 bases. Germline assignment: CDR1 KGHSH and CDR2 LQKENI. The CDR3 spans 12 residues. After removal of 6 bases from V and 3 bases from J, the junction contained 2 bases not matched to a gene. The CDR3 bases are TGTGCCAGCTCTCGGGGGGACTACGAGCAGTACTTC. Amino acid sequence: CASSRGDYEQYF.

This clone was observed a single time. The J gene is TRBJ2-1, the V gene TRBV28; D gene ambiguous. The germline CDR1 and CDR2 sequences are MDHEN and SYDVKM. CDR3 size: 13 residues. The V and J ends lost 7 bases and 5 bases respectively, with 12 bases between them. DNA for the CDR3: TGTGCCAGCAAACGGGTCAGAGACAATGAGCAGTTCTTC. The encoded protein is CASKRVRDNEQFF.

J is TRBJ2-5 and V is TRBV7-9; 11 positions match TRBD2. The CDR3 covers 15 residues. After removal of 5 bases from V and 2 bases from J, the junction contained 4 bases not matched to a gene. The germline V gene encodes CDR1 SEHNR and CDR2 FQNEAQ (reference sequence). Here the CDR3 DNA reads TGTGCCAGCAGCACGGGACTAGCGGAACAAGAGACCCAGTACTTC. Translating gives CASSTGLAEQETQYF.

The table lists this clone with a count of one. V gene TRBV6-5 combines with J gene TRBJ1-5; D gene ambiguous. The V gene lost 11 bases and the J gene lost 4 bases, with 21 bases spanning the gap. Germline V gene data show CDR1 as MNHEY and CDR2 as SVGAGI. The CDR3 has 15 amino acids. The CDR3 DNA sequence: TGTGCCGCGGGCTGGGGTTTGTTACGAAATCAGCCCCAGCATTTT. This translates into CAAGWGLLRNQPQHF.

V gene TRBV28 combines with J gene TRBJ2-1; 7 bases line up with TRBD1. The V gene end was trimmed by 5 bases and the J gene end by 3 bases; junction bases not matched to a gene: 7. This CDR3 is 15 amino acids long. Per germline, CDR1 MDHEN and CDR2 SYDVKM. CDR3 residues: CASSPGTVDYNEQFF. The DNA for the CDR3 is TGTGCCAGCAGTCCCGGGACAGTTGACTACAATGAGCAGTTCTTC.

The chain couples TRBV28 to TRBJ2-7; the match to TRBD1 covers 7 bases. V shed 2 bases, J shed 2 bases, and the junction held 3 bases outside the gene matches. The CDR3 contains 14 residues. Germline loops: CDR1 MDHEN, CDR2 SYDVKM. The CDR3 is CASSLGGQTYEQYF. The CDR3 region has the DNA TGTGCCAGCAGTTTAGGGGGACAGACCTACGAGCAGTACTTC.